The rows below give T cell receptor beta chains drawn from one sample of a study of immune evolution from preneoplasia to lung adenocarcinoma. Sequencing used immunoSEQ multiplex PCR; TCRdb keeps in-frame clones, though not all of them. This sample has roughly 38,000 clones, with roughly four fifths found just once. Sequenced sample: FFPE invasive lung adenocarcinoma tissue. All receptors come from a person between 60 and 69 years old with lung adenocarcinoma. The CDR3 runs from the conserved cysteine through the conserved F or W. Fields, in order: D gene, clone size, V gene, J gene, CDR3 DNA, CDR3 protein. A D gene is named only where the DNA matches it firmly. Some rows have no size entry. The others give once, few or many, or a class for an expanded clone.

D: NA; size: NA; V: TRBV5-4; J: TRBJ2-3; DNA: TGTGCCAGCAGCACGACAGCCACAAGCACAGATACGCAGTATTTT; CDR3: CASSTTATSTDTQYF
D: NA; size: NA; V: TRBV7-6; J: TRBJ1-2; DNA: TGTGCCAGCAGCTTAGGGACAACAAGTGGCTACACCTTC; CDR3: CASSLGTTSGYTF
D: NA; size: NA; V: TRBV28; J: TRBJ2-7; DNA: TGTGCCAGCTCGTCCTTCTACGAGCAGTACTTC; CDR3: CASSSFYEQYF
D: NA; size: NA; V: TRBV5-1; J: TRBJ2-7; DNA: TGCGCCAGCAGCTTGGATCATGGCAGGGGTGGGGCCTACGAGCAGTACTTC; CDR3: CASSLDHGRGGAYEQYF
D: NA; size: NA; V: TRBV2; J: TRBJ2-3; DNA: TGTGCCAGCAGTGAAGGAACAGATACGCAGTATTTT; CDR3: CASSEGTDTQYF
D: NA; size: NA; V: TRBV10-3; J: TRBJ1-4; DNA: TGTGCCATCAGTGGAGGGAGTGAGCCCCATGGGGGGGAAAAACTGTTTTTT; CDR3: CAISGGSEPHGGEKLFF
D: NA; size: NA; V: TRBV13; J: TRBJ1-1; DNA: TGTGCCAGCAGCTTCGGGAACACTGAAGCTTTCTTT; CDR3: CASSFGNTEAFF
D: NA; size: NA; V: TRBV9; J: TRBJ2-5; DNA: TGTGCCACCGCACCCGGGCCCGATCCCCGGGAGACCCAGTACTTC; CDR3: CATAPGPDPRETQYF
D: TRBD2; size: NA; V: TRBV10-3; J: TRBJ2-3; DNA: TGTGCCATCAGTGACGGGACTAGCGGGAAAATAGATACGCAGTATTTT; CDR3: CAISDGTSGKIDTQYF
D: NA; size: few; V: TRBV2; J: TRBJ2-7; DNA: TGTGCCAGCAGTGACGGCAGGGAATTGGTGCAGTACTTC; CDR3: CASSDGRELVQYF
D: NA; size: NA; V: TRBV5-1; J: TRBJ2-2; DNA: TGCGCCAGCAGCTCGAGTCTTTACACCGGGGAGCTGTTTTTT; CDR3: CASSSSLYTGELFF
D: TRBD1; size: few; V: TRBV19; J: TRBJ2-2; DNA: TGTGCCAGTAGTACGTGGACAGGGGGCACCGGGGAGCTGTTTTTT; CDR3: CASSTWTGGTGELFF
D: NA; size: NA; V: TRBV6-6; J: TRBJ1-5; DNA: TGTGCCAGCAGTTACGGGTCCCACACGCAGCCCCAGCCCCAGCATTTT; CDR3: CASSYGSHTQPQPQHF
D: NA; size: NA; V: TRBV21-1; J: TRBJ1-2; DNA: TGTGCCAGCAGCAAAAAGGCGGGGGGGTACACCCTTGGCTACACCTTC; CDR3: CASSKKAGGYTLGYTF
D: TRBD2; size: NA; V: TRBV20-1; J: TRBJ2-3; DNA: TGCAGTGTATTACCTAGCGGTACGCAGTATTTT; CDR3: CSVLPSGTQYF
D: NA; size: NA; V: TRBV6-5; J: TRBJ1-4; DNA: TGTGCCAGCAGTTGGCGCGGCTCTAATGAAAAACTGTTTTTT; CDR3: CASSWRGSNEKLFF
D: NA; size: NA; V: TRBV21-1; J: TRBJ2-2; DNA: TGTGCCAGCAGCAAAGGGAGTGCCGGGGAGCTGTTTTTT; CDR3: CASSKGSAGELFF
D: NA; size: few; V: TRBV7-9; J: TRBJ2-7; DNA: TGTGCCAGCAGCTCTAAGTCCCAGCAGTACTTC; CDR3: CASSSKSQQYF
D: NA; size: NA; V: TRBV18; J: TRBJ2-7; DNA: TGTGCCAGCTCACCCGCCGGGACGGCCTACGAGCAGTACTTC; CDR3: CASSPAGTAYEQYF
D: NA; size: NA; V: TRBV7-9; J: TRBJ2-2; DNA: TGTGCCAGCAGCTCCTACTACCAGGCCGGGGAGCTGTTTTTT; CDR3: CASSSYYQAGELFF
D: NA; size: NA; V: TRBV11-3; J: TRBJ2-7; DNA: TGTGCCAGCAGCCAACAGAGCTCCTACGAGCAGTACTTC; CDR3: CASSQQSSYEQYF
D: TRBD2; size: NA; V: TRBV14; J: TRBJ2-1; DNA: TGTGCCAGCAGCGGGACTAGTCGTGTCAATGAGCAGTTCTTC; CDR3: CASSGTSRVNEQFF
D: NA; size: NA; V: TRBV18; J: TRBJ2-4; DNA: TGTGCCAGCTCACCGGAGTGGGATACCAAAAACATTCAGTACTTC; CDR3: CASSPEWDTKNIQYF
D: NA; size: NA; V: TRBV6-1; J: TRBJ1-1; DNA: TGTGCCAGCAAATCGGGTTATCGGCTGAACACTGAAGCTTTCTTT; CDR3: CASKSGYRLNTEAFF
D: NA; size: few; V: TRBV18; J: TRBJ2-6; DNA: TGTGCCAGCTCTCCCTTGCCAGGGTTCTCTGGGGCCAACGTCCTGACTTTC; CDR3: CASSPLPGFSGANVLTF
D: NA; size: NA; V: TRBV11-2; J: TRBJ1-4; DNA: TGTGCCAGCAGCCGCGTTATTTCGGACCCACTGTTTTTT; CDR3: CASSRVISDPLFF
D: TRBD2; size: NA; V: TRBV7-9; J: TRBJ2-5; DNA: TGTGCCAGCAGCTTAGGTTCGGTCTGGGAGGGAAAAGAGACCCAGTACTTC; CDR3: CASSLGSVWEGKETQYF
D: TRBD2; size: NA; V: TRBV7-6; J: TRBJ2-1; DNA: TGTGCCAGCAGCCTCTTTGCGGGAGGTCAAGGTAATGAGCAGTTCTTC; CDR3: CASSLFAGGQGNEQFF
D: NA; size: few; V: TRBV4-1; J: TRBJ1-2; DNA: TGCGCCAGCAGCCTGGACACGGGGAGTTATGGCTACACCTTC; CDR3: CASSLDTGSYGYTF
D: NA; size: few; V: TRBV5-5; J: TRBJ2-7; DNA: TGTGCCAGCAGCCCTGGACTGTTCTACGAGCAGTACTTC; CDR3: CASSPGLFYEQYF
D: NA; size: NA; V: TRBV14; J: TRBJ2-3; DNA: TGTGCCAGCAGCCAAGGCGCCGGGACCAAAACAGATACGCAGTATTTT; CDR3: CASSQGAGTKTDTQYF
D: NA; size: NA; V: TRBV12-5; J: TRBJ2-5; DNA: TGTGCTAGTGGAAGTTGGGAATCACAAGAGACCCAGTACTTC; CDR3: CASGSWESQETQYF